The clone carrying this TCR beta chain was seen only a few times. The antigen remains unidentified. This record comes from a study of CD8+ T cells in alopecia areata. As for the study in general: Twice daily, treated patients received 5 to 10 mg of oral tofacitinib. Broader study findings: Across lesional scalp, and particularly alopecia totalis/universalis, clonality surpassed that of normal scalp. Against the mouse data, patients shared TCRs less clearly, possibly for HLA reasons.

Treatment: oral pan-JAK inhibitor, 5-10 mg twice daily. Obtained from alopecia areata patients were lesional scalp punch biopsies along with peripheral blood. Sequencing used cDNA as its template, made by extracting RNA and reverse transcribing it. Clones were sequenced by immunoSEQ multiplex PCR, and TCRdb holds only the in-frame ones, with some missing. The table lists 110,000 to 150,000 clones, roughly 82% of them singletons, with 20% to 25% in the top ten. The specimen comprised CD8+ T cells sorted from blood, sampled at week 4, from a patient treated with tofacitinib. This clonotype was obtained from a human donor with alopecia areata.

The DNA for the CDR3 is TGTGCCAGTAGTATGGCTGCAGAGCAGTTCTTC. Protein sequence: CASSMAAEQFF. The V gene is TRBV19, the J gene TRBJ2-1, with D unresolved. Germline V lookup: CDR1 LNHDA, CDR2 SQIVND (reference sequence). V was pared by 3 bases and J by 10 bases, with 7 bases between. This CDR3 comprises 11 residues.